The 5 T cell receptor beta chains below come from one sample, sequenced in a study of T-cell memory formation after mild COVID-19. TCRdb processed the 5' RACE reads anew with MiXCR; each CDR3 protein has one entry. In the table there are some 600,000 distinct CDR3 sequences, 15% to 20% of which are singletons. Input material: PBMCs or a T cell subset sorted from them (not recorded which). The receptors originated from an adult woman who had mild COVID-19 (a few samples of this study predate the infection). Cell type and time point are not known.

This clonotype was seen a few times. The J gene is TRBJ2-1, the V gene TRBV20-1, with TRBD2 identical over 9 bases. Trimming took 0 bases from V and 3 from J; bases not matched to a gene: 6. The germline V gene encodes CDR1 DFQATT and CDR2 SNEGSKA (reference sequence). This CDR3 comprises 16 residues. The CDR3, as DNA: TGCAGTGCTAGAGATCCCCTAGCGGGATACTACAATGAGCAGTTCTTC. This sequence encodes CSARDPLAGYYNEQFF.

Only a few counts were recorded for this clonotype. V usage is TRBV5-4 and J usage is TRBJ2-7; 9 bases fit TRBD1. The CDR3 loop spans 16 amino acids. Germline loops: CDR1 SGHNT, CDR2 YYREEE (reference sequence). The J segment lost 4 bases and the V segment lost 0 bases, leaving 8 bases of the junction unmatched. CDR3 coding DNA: TGTGCCAGCAGCTTGGTCCCGGGACAGGGTTTTTACGAGCAGTACTTC. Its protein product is CASSLVPGQGFYEQYF.

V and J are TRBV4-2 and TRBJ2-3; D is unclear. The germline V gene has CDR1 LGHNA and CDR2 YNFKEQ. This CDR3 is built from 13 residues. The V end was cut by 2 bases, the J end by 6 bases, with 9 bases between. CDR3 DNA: TGTGCCAGCAGCCAACACAGTCTTGATACGCAGTATTTT. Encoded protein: CASSQHSLDTQYF.

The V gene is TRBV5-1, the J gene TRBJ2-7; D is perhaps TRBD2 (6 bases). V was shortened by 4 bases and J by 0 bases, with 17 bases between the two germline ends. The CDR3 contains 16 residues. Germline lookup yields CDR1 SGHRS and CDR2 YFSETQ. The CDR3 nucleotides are TGCGCCAGCAGCCGCGGGGATAGCGGAAGCTCCTACGAGCAGTACTTC. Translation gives CASSRGDSGSSYEQYF.

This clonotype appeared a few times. The CDR3 is CASSLPGAQETQYF. The CDR3 coding sequence is TGTGCCAGCTCACTACCCGGGGCCCAAGAGACCCAGTACTTC. This chain uses TRBV18 with TRBJ2-5; D may match TRBD1 or TRBD2 (5 bases each). Trimming pared 4 bases from V and 1 base from J, leaving 10 bases between. In germline, CDR1 is KGHSH, CDR2 LQKENI. The CDR3 is 14 amino acids. Full variable domain (missing parts from reference TRBV18 and TRBJ2-5): NAGVMQNPRHLVRRRGQEARLRCSPMKGHSHVYWYRQLPEEGLKFMVYLQKENIIDESGMPKERFSAEFPKEGPSILRIQQVVRGDSAAYFCASSLPGAQETQYFGPGTRLLVL.